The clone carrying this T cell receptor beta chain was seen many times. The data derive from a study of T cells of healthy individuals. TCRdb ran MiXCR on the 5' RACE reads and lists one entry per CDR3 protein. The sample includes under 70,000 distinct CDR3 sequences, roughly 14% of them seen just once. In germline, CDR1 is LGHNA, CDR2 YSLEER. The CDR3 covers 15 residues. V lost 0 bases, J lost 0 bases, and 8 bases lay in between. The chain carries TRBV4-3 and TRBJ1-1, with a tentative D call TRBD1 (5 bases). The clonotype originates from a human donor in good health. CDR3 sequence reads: CASSQEMGLNTEAFF. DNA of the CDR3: TGCGCCAGCAGCCAAGAAATGGGACTGAACACTGAAGCTTTCTTT.